These 26 T cell receptor beta chains came from one sample sequenced in a study of T cells expressing NK-cell markers (dated by TCRdb to the early 2020s). Receptor amplification or capture employed 5' RACE. For sequencing, an Illumina HiSeq 2000 was employed. The reads, reprocessed by TCRdb, yield one row per CDR3 protein sequence and no DNA. This sample's listing comprises 500,000 to 700,000 distinct CDR3 sequences. The ten largest clones represent approximately 3.5% of the sample. Sequencing input: blood T cells: a sorted CD56 or NKG2C T cell subset, CD4+ or CD8+ T cells, or bulk PBMC T cells (not recorded which). The receptors shown here come from a man aged 18 to 35 in good health. Donor details come from another sample of the same person, matched by shared clones.

This chain uses TRBV20-1 with TRBJ2-4. CDR3 length: 14 residues. Germline assignment: CDR1 DFQATT and CDR2 SNEGSKA (reference sequence). The CDR3 loop reads CSASQESTKNIQYF.

The rearrangement joins TRBV15 to TRBJ2-7; TCRdb reports TRBD2, a call that lacks DNA to check it against. The germline CDR1 and CDR2 sequences are LNHNV and YYDKDF (reference sequence). This CDR3 spans 18 amino acids. The CDR3 spells CATSTRGGASGRQYEQYF.

The V gene is TRBV20-1, the J gene TRBJ2-3; TCRdb outputs TRBD2, but without DNA this stays unchecked. Germline CDR1 DFQATT, CDR2 SNEGSKA (reference sequence). This CDR3 contains 16 residues. The CDR3 loop reads CSARSPKRGSTDTQYF.

The chain has TRBV20-1 and TRBJ1-5; checking the TCRdb D call of TRBD1 is not possible without DNA. The CDR3 sequence is 17 residues long. Looked up from germline, CDR1 is DFQATT and CDR2 is SNEGSKA (reference sequence). CDR3 amino acids: CSASQLAGQATSQPQHF.

The chain combines TRBV7-6 with TRBJ2-1; the D gene TCRdb calls, TRBD1, cannot be checked with no DNA. Per the germline V gene, CDR1 is SGHVS and CDR2 is FNYEAQ. This CDR3 spans 16 amino acids. The CDR3 loop reads CASSLMPGATIWEQFF.

The rearrangement uses TRBV10-3 and TRBJ2-6; the TCRdb D gene call, TRBD1, has no DNA to confirm it. The germline V gene encodes CDR1 ENHRY and CDR2 SYGVKD. This CDR3 is 15 amino acids long. The chain's CDR3 is CAISPDVSGANVLTF.

The chain employs TRBV4-1 and TRBJ2-1; TCRdb picks TRBD2, but there is no DNA to check that call. This CDR3 has 16 residues. Germline CDR1 is MGHRA and CDR2 is YSYEKL. CDR3 residues: CASSQPTSGTYNEQFF.

The J gene is TRBJ2-2, the V gene TRBV12-3 or TRBV12-4; the D call of TRBD2 rests on TCRdb alone, since no DNA is present to check it. The CDR3 runs to 17 residues. The CDR3 here is CASSPRAGLVGTGELFF.

The J gene is TRBJ1-1, the V gene TRBV3-1; with no DNA, the TCRdb D assignment of TRBD1 cannot be verified. The CDR3 has 17 amino acids. CDR1 and CDR2 from the germline V gene are LGHDT and YNNKEL (reference sequence). The CDR3 spells CASSQETTGETNTEAFF. Looking up the rest from reference TRBV3-1 and TRBJ1-1 gives the full variable domain: DTAVSQTPKYLVTQMGNDKSIKCEQNLGHDTMYWYKQDSKKFLKIMFSYNNKELIINETVPNRFSPKSPDKAHLNLHINSLELGDSAVYFCASSQETTGETNTEAFFGQGTRLTVV.

The genes are TRBV12-3 or TRBV12-4 and TRBJ1-5; lacking DNA, the TRBD1 call made by TCRdb goes unchecked. This CDR3 contains 14 residues. The CDR3 region is CASTTRGAGQPQHF.

This sequence joins TRBV7-6 and TRBJ2-6; absent DNA, TCRdb's TRBD1 call cannot be checked. The CDR3 runs to 17 residues. Looked up from germline, CDR1 is SGHVS and CDR2 is FNYEAQ. The CDR3 sequence: CASSSPVGGLGANVLTF.

CDR3 amino acids: CSASDSREQFF. The V call is TRBV20-1, the J call TRBJ2-1; the TRBD2 assignment by TCRdb is unverifiable without DNA. The CDR3 extends over 11 amino acids. CDR1 and CDR2 from the germline V gene are DFQATT and SNEGSKA (reference sequence).

V is TRBV12-3 or TRBV12-4 and J is TRBJ2-1; checking the TCRdb D call of TRBD1 is not possible without DNA. This CDR3 is 16 amino acids long. The CDR3 here is CASSLQQGMAYNEQFF.

The chain couples TRBV20-1 to TRBJ2-1; as DNA is missing, the TRBD2 call by TCRdb cannot be tested. The CDR3 runs to 15 residues. In germline, CDR1 is DFQATT, CDR2 SNEGSKA (reference sequence). The CDR3 is CSASGGLAGVLEQFF.

J is TRBJ2-2 and V is TRBV10-3. Per germline, CDR1 ENHRY and CDR2 SYGVKD. CDR3 length equals 16 residues. CDR3 protein: CAISSSLYRNTGELFF.

J is TRBJ1-3 and V is TRBV15. The CDR3 spans 16 residues. Germline CDR1 LNHNV, CDR2 YYDKDF (reference sequence). CDR3 amino acids: CATSRAPVDSGNTIYF.

This chain joins TRBV7-8 and TRBJ2-6; without DNA, the TCRdb call of TRBD1 cannot be checked. The germline V gene encodes CDR1 SGHVS and CDR2 FQNEAQ. The CDR3 length is 20 residues. The CDR3 protein is CASSLALAGEMSSGANVLTF.

V gene TRBV4-2 combines with J gene TRBJ2-1; the D call of TRBD2 rests on TCRdb alone, since no DNA is present to check it. The CDR3 runs 17 residues. CDR1 and CDR2 from the germline V gene are LGHNA and YNFKEQ. The CDR3 sequence is CASSQAPGLAGDDEQFF.

This sequence joins TRBV9 and TRBJ2-7; lacking DNA, the TRBD1 call made by TCRdb goes unchecked. Germline lookup yields CDR1 SGDLS and CDR2 YYNGEE. The CDR3 runs to 15 residues. The CDR3 region is CASSDRTGGFNEQYF.

This chain links TRBV20-1 with TRBJ2-1. This CDR3 spans 13 amino acids. Germline V gene lookup returns CDR1 DFQATT and CDR2 SNEGSKA (reference sequence). This chain's CDR3 is CSAGQSLANEQFF.

The chain is built from TRBV6-5 and TRBJ2-3; TCRdb returns TRBD2, unconfirmable since there is no DNA. CDR3 length equals 14 residues. Germline CDR1 MNHEY, CDR2 SVGAGI. The CDR3: CASSYSVDGARRYF.

V usage is TRBV7-2 and J usage is TRBJ2-1; TCRdb proposes TRBD2, but this gene call is untestable without DNA. Germline V gene data show CDR1 as SGHTA and CDR2 as FQGNSA. The CDR3 loop spans 17 amino acids. The CDR3 reads CASSPDRTSGSYNEQFF.

The V call is TRBV6-5, the J call TRBJ1-1. The CDR3 sequence is 18 residues long. Germline V gene lookup returns CDR1 MNHEY and CDR2 SVGAGI. CDR3 amino acids: CASSYSGGRTRMNTEAFF.

The rearrangement uses TRBV27 and TRBJ1-2; lacking DNA, the TRBD1 call made by TCRdb goes unchecked. In germline, CDR1 is MNHEY, CDR2 SMNVEV (reference sequence). CDR3 size: 17 residues. The CDR3 region is CASRLYGTAGPNYGYTF.

V gene TRBV18 combines with J gene TRBJ2-5; the D call from TCRdb, TRBD2, cannot be confirmed without DNA. Per the germline V gene, CDR1 is KGHSH and CDR2 is LQKENI. The CDR3 is 15 residues long. The CDR3 sequence is CASSPWGPAEETQYF.

This chain uses TRBV7-2 with TRBJ2-2; the D call of TRBD1 rests on TCRdb alone, since no DNA is present to check it. CDR1 and CDR2 (germline): SGHTA, FQGNSA. The CDR3 runs to 15 residues. CDR3 protein: CASSWGDRGTGELFF. The whole variable domain, remainder taken from reference TRBV7-2 and TRBJ2-2, is GAGVSQSPSNKVTEKGKDVELRCDPISGHTALYWYRQSLGQGLEFLIYFQGNSAPDKSGLPSDRFSAERTGGSVSTLTIQRTQQEDSAVYLCASSWGDRGTGELFFGEGSRLTVL.